The sequence of this TCR beta chain was determined in a study of T cells in localized non-small cell lung cancer. The CDR3 sequence is 17 residues long. The germline V gene encodes CDR1 SGHNT and CDR2 YENEEA. With 5 bases removed from V and 2 bases from J, the gap between germline ends came to 19 bases. General study findings and limits: Since sequencing was restricted to only one region of the tumor, intratumor heterogeneity remains a possibility. Peak T cell clonality was found in uninvolved adjacent lung, exceeding tumor.

Atypia-free lung next to the tumor was sampled at least 2 cm from its margin. Sequencing used immunoSEQ multiplex PCR; TCRdb keeps in-frame clones, though not all of them. The sample carries approximately 2,000 clones, roughly 25% recorded once. This clone was observed a handful of times. Antigen specificity is unknown. Material: normal lung tissue next to the tumor, obtained before any cancer treatment. The sequence derives from a female donor of 60 years or more with stage III squamous cell lung carcinoma. This chain uses TRBV11-3 with TRBJ1-5; no firm D call. In DNA form, the CDR3 reads TGTGCCAGCAGCCAAGGAGAGGTAGACACCCGCAATCAGCCCCAGCATTTT. It yields the protein CASSQGEVDTRNQPQHF. Full variable domain (missing parts from reference TRBV11-3 and TRBJ1-5): EAGVVQSPRYKIIEKKQPVAFWCNPISGHNTLYWYLQNLGQGPELLIRYENEEAVDDSQLPKDRFSAERLKGVDSTLKIQPAELGDSAVYLCASSQGEVDTRNQPQHFGDGTRLSIL.